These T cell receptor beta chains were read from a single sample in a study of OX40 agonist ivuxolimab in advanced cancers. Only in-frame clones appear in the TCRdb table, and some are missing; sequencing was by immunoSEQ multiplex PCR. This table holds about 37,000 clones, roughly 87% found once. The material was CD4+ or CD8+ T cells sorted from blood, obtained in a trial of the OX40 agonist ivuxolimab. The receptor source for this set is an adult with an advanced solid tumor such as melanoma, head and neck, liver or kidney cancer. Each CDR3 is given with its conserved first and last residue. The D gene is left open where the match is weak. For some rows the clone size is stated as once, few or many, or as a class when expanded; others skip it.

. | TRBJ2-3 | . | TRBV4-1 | TGCGCCAGCAGCCAAGATCCGGGGTCGGATACGCAGTATTTT | CASSQDPGSDTQYF
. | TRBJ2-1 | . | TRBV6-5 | TGTGCCAGCAGTTACGGGCCGGGGTACAATGAGCAGTTCTTC | CASSYGPGYNEQFF
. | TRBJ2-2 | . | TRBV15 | TGTGCCACCAGCAGATACAACGAGGGCGCGAACACCGGGGAGCTGTTTTTT | CATSRYNEGANTGELFF
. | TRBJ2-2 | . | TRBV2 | TGTGCCAGCAAAAAGGAGACCGGGGAGCTGTTTTTT | CASKKETGELFF
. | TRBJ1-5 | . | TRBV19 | TGTGCCAGTAGTATAAGGGATAGCAATCAGCCCCAGCATTTT | CASSIRDSNQPQHF
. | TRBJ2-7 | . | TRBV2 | TGTGCCAGCGGGCGGGGAGCCTACGAGCAGTACTTC | CASGRGAYEQYF
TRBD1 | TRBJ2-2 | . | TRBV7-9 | TGTGCCAGCAGCTCGACGACAGGGGGCGACACCGGGGAGCTGTTTTTT | CASSSTTGGDTGELFF
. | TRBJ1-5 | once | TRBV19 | TGTGCCAGTAGTATAGTACAAAATAGCAATCAGCCCCAGCATTTT | CASSIVQNSNQPQHF
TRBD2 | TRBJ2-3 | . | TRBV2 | TGTGCCAGCAGTGGAGCGGGGCAAGATACGCAGTATTTT | CASSGAGQDTQYF
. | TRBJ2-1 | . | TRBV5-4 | TGTGCCAGCAGCCCTTCTGGAAATGAGCAGTTCTTC | CASSPSGNEQFF
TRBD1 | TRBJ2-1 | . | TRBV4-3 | TGCGCCAGCAGCCAGGGACAGGGCCACTATGAGCAGTTCTTC | CASSQGQGHYEQFF
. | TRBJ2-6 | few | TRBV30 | TGTGCCTGGAGTGTACTCAGGGCAGGGGTCGGGGCCAACGTCCTGACTTTC | CAWSVLRAGVGANVLTF
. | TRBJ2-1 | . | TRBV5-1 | TGCGCCAGCAGCTTGAGTCGGGGCACCTACAATGAGCAGTTCTTC | CASSLSRGTYNEQFF
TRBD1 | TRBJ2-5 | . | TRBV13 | TGTGCCAGCAGCTACGACAGGGAAGAGACCCAGTACTTC | CASSYDREETQYF
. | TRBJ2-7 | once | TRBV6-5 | TGTGCCAGCAGTTTTGGACTCCACTCCCACGAGCAGTACTTC | CASSFGLHSHEQYF
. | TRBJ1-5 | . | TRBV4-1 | TGCGCCAGCAGCCAAGCCGATCCAGGGAATGGCGATCAGCCCCAGCATTTT | CASSQADPGNGDQPQHF
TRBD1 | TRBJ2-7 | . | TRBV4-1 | TGCGCCAGCAGCCAAGAAAGACAGGGGAGCTACGAGCAGTACTTC | CASSQERQGSYEQYF
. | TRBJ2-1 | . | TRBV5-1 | TGCGCCAGCAGCTTGCGAGATAATGAGCAGTTCTTC | CASSLRDNEQFF
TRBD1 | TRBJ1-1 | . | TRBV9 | TGTGCCAGCAGCGCGACGGACAGGATGAACACTGAAGCTTTCTTT | CASSATDRMNTEAFF
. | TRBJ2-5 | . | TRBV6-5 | TGTGCCAGCAGCCCTTACAGGGAACGCCGCGAGACCCAGTACTTC | CASSPYRERRETQYF
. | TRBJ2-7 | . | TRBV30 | TGTGCCTGGAGTGTAGGTCAGTTCTACGAGCAGTACTTC | CAWSVGQFYEQYF
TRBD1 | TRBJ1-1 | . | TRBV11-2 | TGTGCCAGCAGCCACCGACAGGGTTGGGGCACTGAAGCTTTCTTT | CASSHRQGWGTEAFF
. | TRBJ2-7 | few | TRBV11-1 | TGTGCCAGCAGCTTGGAGTGGTCCGAGCAGTACTTC | CASSLEWSEQYF
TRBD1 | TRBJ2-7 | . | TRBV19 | TGTGCCAGTAGTCCCGGGACAGCCTACGAGCAGTACTTC | CASSPGTAYEQYF
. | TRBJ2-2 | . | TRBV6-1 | TGTGCCAGCAGTCTTCTCCGGGACGGATGGGGGGAGCTGTTTTTT | CASSLLRDGWGELFF
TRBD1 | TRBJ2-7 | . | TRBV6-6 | TGTGCCAGCAGGCTGACAGACAGGGGCTACGAGCAGTACTTC | CASRLTDRGYEQYF
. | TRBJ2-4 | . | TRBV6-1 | TGTGCCAGCAGCACCGTGATGGACATTCAGTACTTC | CASSTVMDIQYF
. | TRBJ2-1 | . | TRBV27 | TGTGCCAGCAGTTTAGCGAACTCCTACAATGAGCAGTTCTTC | CASSLANSYNEQFF